The 18 T cell receptor beta chains below come from one sample, sequenced in a study of cytomegalovirus exposure and HLA in healthy donors (dated 2017 in TCRdb). Libraries came from the immunoSEQ multiplex PCR assay. The multiplex PCR relied on a mix of 60 forward primers for TCR Vbeta segments and 13 reverse primers for TCR Jbeta segments. TCRdb took over this immuneACCESS table, retaining in-frame rearrangements with V and J assigned. Such tables are incomplete; in checked studies, under half of the missing clones stem from an unresolved V gene, and the remainder is unexplained. Within this sample are 130,000 to 150,000 clones, with roughly 80% of them counted one time only. The leading ten clones occupy just under 3% of the sample. Sequencing input: PBMCs. These receptors were taken from a female donor in good health and CMV-seronegative.

This chain links TRBV6-5 with TRBJ1-5; possibly TRBD1 for D (6 bases). The CDR3 totals 16 residues. V lost 2 bases and J lost 2, with 13 bases in between. Germline V gene lookup returns CDR1 MNHEY and CDR2 SVGAGI. CDR3 loop: CASSYAQGTGNQPQHF. The CDR3 bases are TGTGCCAGCAGTTACGCACAGGGAACGGGCAATCAGCCCCAGCATTTT.

The chain couples TRBV6-1 to TRBJ1-2; no clear D gene. Deletions cut 1 base from V and 8 bases from J, with 11 bases between. The CDR3 has 13 residues. CDR1 MNHNS and CDR2 SASEGT come from the germline V gene. The CDR3 nucleotides read TGTGCCAGCAGTGAAGAGAGAATTTGGGGCTACACCTTC. Translating it yields CASSEERIWGYTF.

V gene TRBV19 combines with J gene TRBJ1-2, with D possibly being TRBD1 (6 bases). The CDR3 has 13 residues. Trimming pared 6 bases from V and 6 bases from J, leaving 14 bases between. Germline values: CDR1 LNHDA, CDR2 SQIVND (reference sequence). Here the CDR3 reads CASSPGGGNGYTF. CDR3 sequence (DNA): TGTGCCAGTAGCCCTGGTGGGGGCAATGGCTACACCTTC.

The table lists this clone with a few counts. The V and J genes are TRBV5-6 and TRBJ2-2; D not resolved. V lost 2 bases to trimming and J lost 6 bases, with 8 bases between them. The CDR3 length is 13 residues. Per germline, CDR1 SGHDT and CDR2 YYEEEE. CDR3 coding DNA: TGTGCCAGCAGCTTTCCAGAGGCCGGGGAGCTGTTTTTT. It is translated as CASSFPEAGELFF.

The rearrangement links TRBV28 to TRBJ1-2, with TRBD1 matching over 8 bases. The J segment lost 5 bases and the V segment lost 3 bases, leaving 5 bases of the junction unmatched. The CDR3 is made up of 14 amino acids. Germline V CDR1 and CDR2: MDHEN, SYDVKM. CDR3 protein: CASSFGQGFYGYTF. The CDR3 DNA is TGTGCCAGCAGTTTCGGACAGGGCTTTTATGGCTACACCTTC.

This clone came up once. This chain connects TRBV4-1 to TRBJ2-3; TRBD2 might be the D (6 bases). V was shortened by 2 bases and J by 0 bases, with 12 bases between the two germline ends. CDR1 and CDR2 (germline): MGHRA, YSYEKL. The length of the CDR3 is 16 residues. The CDR3 loop reads CASSQSAGWSTDTQYF. The DNA for the CDR3 is TGCGCCAGCAGCCAATCGGCGGGGTGGAGCACAGATACGCAGTATTTT.

The CDR3, as DNA: TGTGCCAGTAGTCTAGCGGGAGGGGTAAGGGGGGAAAACATTCAGTACTTC. This codes for CASSLAGGVRGENIQYF. The V gene is TRBV19, the J gene TRBJ2-4, with 12 bases that match TRBD2. With 5 bases clipped from V and 5 bases from J, the junction kept 10 bases outside the gene matches. From germline, CDR1 is LNHDA and CDR2 SQIVND (reference sequence). The CDR3 covers 17 residues.

With regard to this clone: Within the sample, other DNA sequences also encode this same CDR3. The rearrangement joins TRBV5-4 to TRBJ1-1, with 9 bases that match TRBD1. This CDR3 is built from 14 residues. V was clipped by 3 bases and J by 1 base; unmatched bases: 1. Germline-derived CDR1 and CDR2 are SGHNT and YYREEE (reference sequence). CDR3 in DNA: TGTGCCAGCAGCTCGGGACAGGGGAACACTGAAGCTTTCTTT. Its protein product is CASSSGQGNTEAFF.

The rearrangement joins TRBV30 to TRBJ1-4, with no clear D. Deletions cut 0 bases from V and 6 bases from J, with 17 bases between. Germline CDR1 reads GTSNPN; CDR2 reads SVGIG (reference sequence). The CDR3 runs to 16 residues. The CDR3 loop reads CAWSVLKTEEDEKLFF. The DNA of the CDR3 is TGTGCCTGGAGTGTACTTAAAACTGAAGAGGATGAAAAACTGTTTTTT.

This sequence joins TRBV15 and TRBJ2-7; the match to TRBD1 covers 9 bases. In germline, CDR1 is LNHNV, CDR2 YYDKDF (reference sequence). There are 18 residues in the CDR3. V shed 5 bases, J shed 0 bases, and the junction held 14 bases outside the gene matches. The CDR3 sequence: CATSLLRPGTGSSYEQYF. CDR3 nucleotides: TGTGCCACCAGCCTACTCCGGCCCGGGACAGGGAGCTCCTACGAGCAGTACTTC.

V usage is TRBV30 and J usage is TRBJ2-2, with D uncertain. Germline-derived CDR1 and CDR2 are GTSNPN and SVGIG (reference sequence). This CDR3 has 11 residues. Trimming left V 3 bases short and J 5 bases short, with 4 bases between. CDR3 in DNA: TGTGCCTGGAGGCGGACCGGGGAGCTGTTTTTT. Its translation is CAWRRTGELFF.

The sample holds a few counts of this clone. The chain links TRBV5-1 to TRBJ2-5; 7 bases are shared with TRBD2. Per the germline V gene, CDR1 is SGHRS and CDR2 is YFSETQ. The V gene end was trimmed by 3 bases and the J gene end by 4 bases; junction bases not matched to a gene: 12. The CDR3 is made up of 16 amino acids. CDR3 protein: CASSSSGASVRETQYF. The CDR3 coding sequence is TGCGCCAGCAGCTCGAGCGGGGCCTCCGTTAGAGAGACCCAGTACTTC. Looking up the rest from reference TRBV5-1 and TRBJ2-5 gives the full variable domain: KAGVTQTPRYLIKTRGQQVTLSCSPISGHRSVSWYQQTPGQGLQFLFEYFSETQRNKGNFPGRFSGRQFSNSRSEMNVSTLELGDSALYLCASSSSGASVRETQYFGPGTRLLVL.

The gene calls are TRBV7-2 and TRBJ2-5; TRBD2 is a possible D gene (5 bases). The DNA end is a closer match to TRBJ2-7, so the J assignment may be wrong. This CDR3 comprises 14 residues. CDR1 and CDR2 (germline): SGHTA, FQGNSA. CDR3 DNA: TGTGCCAGCAGCTTTGACGGGATTGGCTACGAGCAGTACTTC. It encodes CASSFDGIGYEQYF.

Remarks on this clone: Other DNA sequences in the same sample also yield this CDR3. The J gene is TRBJ1-1, the V gene TRBV27, with TRBD1 matching over 7 bases. J gave up 1 base and V 4 bases, and 0 bases lay outside the gene matches. This CDR3 has 13 residues. Germline CDR1 reads MNHEY; CDR2 reads SMNVEV (reference sequence). The DNA for the CDR3 is TGTGCCAGCAGTTCAGGGGGGAACACTGAAGCTTTCTTT. Translated, it gives CASSSGGNTEAFF.

J is TRBJ2-7 and V is TRBV5-1; TRBD2 matches 8 bases. V shed 3 bases, J shed 2 bases, and the junction held 16 bases outside the gene matches. This CDR3 comprises 18 residues. Germline V gives CDR1 SGHRS, CDR2 YFSETQ. DNA of the CDR3: TGCGCCAGCAGCTCGCAAGCTTCGGGAGGGGGGACCGCCTACGAGCAGTACTTC. This encodes CASSSQASGGGTAYEQYF.

The CDR3: CASRRTGPTDEKLFF. The CDR3 DNA follows: TGTGCCAGCAGAAGGACAGGGCCCACAGATGAAAAACTGTTTTTT. V is TRBV6-4 and J is TRBJ1-4; 8 nucleotides line up with TRBD1. Per the germline V gene, CDR1 is MRHNA and CDR2 is SNTAGT. The CDR3 has 15 residues. Trimming took 6 bases from V and 6 from J; bases not matched to a gene: 9.

A single count supports this clone. The J gene is TRBJ2-7, the V gene TRBV27; TRBD1 might be the D (6 bases). CDR1 MNHEY and CDR2 SMNVEV come from the germline V gene (reference sequence). The CDR3 sequence is 12 residues long. V was pared by 7 bases and J by 5 bases, with 12 bases between. The CDR3 here is CASMRAGDEQYF. The CDR3 DNA follows: TGTGCCAGCATGAGGGCAGGGGACGAGCAGTACTTC.

The V call is TRBV11-3, the J call TRBJ1-1, with D perhaps TRBD1 (6 bases). CDR1 is SGHNT and CDR2 is YENEEA in the germline V gene. This CDR3 comprises 13 residues. V lost 9 bases and J 1 base, leaving 12 bases between the germline ends. CDR3 nucleotides: TGTGCCAGTTCCCGGGACAAGAACACTGAAGCTTTCTTT. Its translation: CASSRDKNTEAFF.